Below, one T cell receptor beta chain is given with its context. Its antigen is not known. The sample comes from a study of T cells in localized non-small cell lung cancer. Findings of the study overall: As only one tumor region underwent sequencing, heterogeneity remains possible. Uninvolved adjacent lung had more T cell clonality than any other tissue, topping tumor. Researchers found a median around 50 of the top 100 tumor clones in adjacent lung. Longer overall survival was seen with higher T cell density measured in blood.

Here immunoSEQ multiplex PCR was the method, and the copy in TCRdb shows in-frame clones only, minus some. The sample comprises roughly 25,000 clones, over 75% of which are singletons, and 5.5% to 6.5% rests with the top ten. Sequenced here: PBMCs, sampled before any cancer treatment. The TCR originated in a man between 35 and 75 years old with stage II lung adenocarcinoma.

The CDR3 loop is CASSQAASNTGELFF. The CDR3 DNA reads TGTGCCAGCAGCCAAGCCGCATCAAACACCGGGGAGCTGTTTTTT. The chain has TRBV4-2 and TRBJ2-2; D is uncertain. The CDR3 has 15 amino acids. V was cut by 1 base and J by 2 bases, with 8 bases left in between. Germline CDR1 reads LGHNA; CDR2 reads YNFKEQ.